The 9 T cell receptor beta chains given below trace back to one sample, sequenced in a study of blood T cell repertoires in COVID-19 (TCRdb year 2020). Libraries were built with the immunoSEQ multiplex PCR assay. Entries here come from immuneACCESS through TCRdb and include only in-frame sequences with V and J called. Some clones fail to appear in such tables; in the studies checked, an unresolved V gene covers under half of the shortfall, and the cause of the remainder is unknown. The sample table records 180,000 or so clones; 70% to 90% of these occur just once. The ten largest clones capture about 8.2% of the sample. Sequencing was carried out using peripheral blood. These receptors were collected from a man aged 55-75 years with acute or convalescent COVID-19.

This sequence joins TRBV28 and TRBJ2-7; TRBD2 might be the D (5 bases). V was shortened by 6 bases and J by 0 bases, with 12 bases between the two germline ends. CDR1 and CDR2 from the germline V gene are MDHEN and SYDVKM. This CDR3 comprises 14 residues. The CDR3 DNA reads TGTGCCAGCAGGGAGGCAGGCCGCTCCTACGAGCAGTACTTC. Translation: CASREAGRSYEQYF.

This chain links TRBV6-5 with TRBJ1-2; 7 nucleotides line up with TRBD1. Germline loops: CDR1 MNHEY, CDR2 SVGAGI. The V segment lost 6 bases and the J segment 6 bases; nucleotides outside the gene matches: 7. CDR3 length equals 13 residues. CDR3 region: CASRKGAWDGYTF. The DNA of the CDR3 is TGTGCCAGCAGGAAGGGGGCGTGGGATGGCTACACCTTC.

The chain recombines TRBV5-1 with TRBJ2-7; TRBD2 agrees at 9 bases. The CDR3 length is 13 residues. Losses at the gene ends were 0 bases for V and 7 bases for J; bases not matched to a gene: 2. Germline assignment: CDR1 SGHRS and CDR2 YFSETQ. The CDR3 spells CASSLVREGEQYF. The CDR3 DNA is TGCGCCAGCAGCTTGGTGCGGGAGGGGGAGCAGTACTTC.

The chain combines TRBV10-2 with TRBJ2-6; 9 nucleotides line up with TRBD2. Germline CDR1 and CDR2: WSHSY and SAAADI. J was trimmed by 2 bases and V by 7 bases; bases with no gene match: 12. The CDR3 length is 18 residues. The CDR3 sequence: CASTHPGLAGAGANVLTF. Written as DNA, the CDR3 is TGCGCCAGCACCCATCCGGGACTAGCTGGGGCTGGGGCCAACGTCCTGACTTTC.

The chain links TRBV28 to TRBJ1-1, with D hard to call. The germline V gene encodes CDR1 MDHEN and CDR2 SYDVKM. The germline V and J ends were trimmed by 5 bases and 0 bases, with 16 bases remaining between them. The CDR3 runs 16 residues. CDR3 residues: CASSPSIAGLNTEAFF. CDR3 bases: TGTGCCAGCAGTCCCTCGATAGCCGGTTTGAACACTGAAGCTTTCTTT.

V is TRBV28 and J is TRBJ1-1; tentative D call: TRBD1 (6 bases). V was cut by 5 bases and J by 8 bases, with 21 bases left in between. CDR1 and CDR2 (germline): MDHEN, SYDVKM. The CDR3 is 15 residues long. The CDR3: CASSPSRGGAAEAFF. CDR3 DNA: TGTGCCAGCAGTCCTTCACGGGGGGGGGCTGCGGAAGCTTTCTTT.

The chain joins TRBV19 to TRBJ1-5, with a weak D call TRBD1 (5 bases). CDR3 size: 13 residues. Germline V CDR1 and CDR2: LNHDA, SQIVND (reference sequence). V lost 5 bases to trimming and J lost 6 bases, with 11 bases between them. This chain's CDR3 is CASSGRVRQPQHF. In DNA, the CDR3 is TGTGCCAGTAGTGGCAGGGTACGTCAGCCCCAGCATTTT.

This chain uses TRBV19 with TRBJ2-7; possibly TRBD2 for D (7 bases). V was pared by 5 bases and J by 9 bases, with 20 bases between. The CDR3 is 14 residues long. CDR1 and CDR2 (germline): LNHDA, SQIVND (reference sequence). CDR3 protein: CASSPDRWGGRQYF. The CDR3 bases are TGTGCCAGTAGTCCCGACAGGTGGGGGGGCCGGCAGTACTTC.

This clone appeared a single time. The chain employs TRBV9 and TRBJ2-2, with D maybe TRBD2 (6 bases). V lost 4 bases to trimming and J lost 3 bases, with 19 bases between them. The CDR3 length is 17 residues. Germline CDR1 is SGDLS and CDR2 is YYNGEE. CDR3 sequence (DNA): TGTGCCAGCAGCCCATATCCCGGGAGCTCGTACACCGGGGAGCTGTTTTTT. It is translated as CASSPYPGSSYTGELFF.